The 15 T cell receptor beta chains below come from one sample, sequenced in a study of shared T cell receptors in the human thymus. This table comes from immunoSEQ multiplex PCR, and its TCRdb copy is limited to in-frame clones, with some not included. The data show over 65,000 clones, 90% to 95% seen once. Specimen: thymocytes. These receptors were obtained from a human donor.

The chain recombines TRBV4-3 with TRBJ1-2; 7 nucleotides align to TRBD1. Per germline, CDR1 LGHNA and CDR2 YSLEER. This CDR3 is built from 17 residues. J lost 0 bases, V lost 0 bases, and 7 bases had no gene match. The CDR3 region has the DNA TGCGCCAGCAGCCAAGATTCTGGGGACAGCACTAACTATGGCTACACCTTC. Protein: CASSQDSGDSTNYGYTF.

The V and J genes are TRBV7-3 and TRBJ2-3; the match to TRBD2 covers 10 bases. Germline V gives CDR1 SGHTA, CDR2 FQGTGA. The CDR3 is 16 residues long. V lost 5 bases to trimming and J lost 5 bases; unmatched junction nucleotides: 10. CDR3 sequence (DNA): TGTGCCAGCAGCCCGAGCGGGGGGGCCCGCCTAGATACGCAGTATTTT. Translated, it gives CASSPSGGARLDTQYF.

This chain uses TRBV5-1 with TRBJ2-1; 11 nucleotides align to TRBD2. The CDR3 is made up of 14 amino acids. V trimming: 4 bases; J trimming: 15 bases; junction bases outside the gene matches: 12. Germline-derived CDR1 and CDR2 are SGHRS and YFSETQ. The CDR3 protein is CASSLVVAGGPSFF. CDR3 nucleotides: TGCGCCAGCAGCCTGGTTGTAGCGGGGGGGCCGTCGTTCTTC. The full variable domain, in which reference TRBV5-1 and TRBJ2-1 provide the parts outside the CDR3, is KAGVTQTPRYLIKTRGQQVTLSCSPISGHRSVSWYQQTPGQGLQFLFEYFSETQRNKGNFPGRFSGRQFSNSRSEMNVSTLELGDSALYLCASSLVVAGGPSFFGPGTRLTVL.

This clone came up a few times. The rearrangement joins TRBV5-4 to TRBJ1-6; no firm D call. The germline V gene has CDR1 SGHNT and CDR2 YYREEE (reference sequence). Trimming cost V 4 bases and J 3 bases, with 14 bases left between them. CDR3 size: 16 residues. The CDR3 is CASSVREFDYNSPLHF. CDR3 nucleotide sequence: TGTGCCAGCAGCGTAAGGGAGTTCGACTATAATTCACCCCTCCACTTT.

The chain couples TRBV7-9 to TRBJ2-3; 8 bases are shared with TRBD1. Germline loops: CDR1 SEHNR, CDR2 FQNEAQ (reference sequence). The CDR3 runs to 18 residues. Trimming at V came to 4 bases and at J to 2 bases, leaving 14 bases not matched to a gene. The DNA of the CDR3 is TGTGCCAGCAGCTCAGACGACAGGGGCCGATCGGACACAGATACGCAGTATTTT. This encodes CASSSDDRGRSDTDTQYF.

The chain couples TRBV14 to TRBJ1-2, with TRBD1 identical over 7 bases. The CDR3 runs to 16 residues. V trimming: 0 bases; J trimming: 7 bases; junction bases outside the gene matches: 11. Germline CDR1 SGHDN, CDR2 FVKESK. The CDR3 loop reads CASSQDRPAGGGGYTF. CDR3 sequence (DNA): TGTGCCAGCAGCCAAGATCGCCCGGCAGGGGGTGGTGGCTACACCTTC.

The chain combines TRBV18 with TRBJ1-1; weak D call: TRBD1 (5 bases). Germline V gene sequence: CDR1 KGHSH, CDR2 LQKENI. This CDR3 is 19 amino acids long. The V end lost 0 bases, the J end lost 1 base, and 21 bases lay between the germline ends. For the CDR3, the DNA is TGTGCCAGCTCACCACCATTCGATTCTGATGTTGGGACGAACACTGAAGCTTTCTTT. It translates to CASSPPFDSDVGTNTEAFF.

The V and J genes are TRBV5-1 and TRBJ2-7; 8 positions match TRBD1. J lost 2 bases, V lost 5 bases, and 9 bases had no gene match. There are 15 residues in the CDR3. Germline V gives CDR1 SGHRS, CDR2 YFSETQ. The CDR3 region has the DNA TGCGCCAGCAGGTTCGACAGGGGACTTACCTACGAGCAGTACTTC. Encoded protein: CASRFDRGLTYEQYF.

The CDR3 reads CASGTLHAGQSRANVLTF. CDR3 nucleotide sequence: TGTGCTAGTGGTACGCTGCATGCAGGACAAAGTCGGGCCAACGTCCTGACTTTC. V and J are TRBV12-5 and TRBJ2-6; D is possibly TRBD1 (5 bases). The germline V and J ends were trimmed by 5 bases and 5 bases, with 22 bases remaining between them. The CDR3 totals 18 residues. In germline, CDR1 is LGHNT, CDR2 FRNRAP.

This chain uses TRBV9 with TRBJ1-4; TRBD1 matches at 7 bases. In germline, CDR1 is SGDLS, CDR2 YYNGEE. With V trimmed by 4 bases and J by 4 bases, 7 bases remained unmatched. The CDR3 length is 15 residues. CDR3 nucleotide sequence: TGTGCCAGCAGCTTTACCGGGACAGATAATGAAAAACTGTTTTTT. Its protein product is CASSFTGTDNEKLFF.

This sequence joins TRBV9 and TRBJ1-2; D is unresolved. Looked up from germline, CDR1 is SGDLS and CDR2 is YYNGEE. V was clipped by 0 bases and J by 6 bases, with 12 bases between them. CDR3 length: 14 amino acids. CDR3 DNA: TGTGCCAGCAGCGTAGGGGCATCCTACGATGGCTACACCTTC. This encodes CASSVGASYDGYTF.

This CDR3 reads CASSQGQQETQYF. The DNA of the CDR3 is TGCGCCAGCAGCCAAGGGCAGCAGGAGACCCAGTACTTC. The genes are TRBV4-3 and TRBJ2-5; no reliable D call. V was clipped by 1 base and J by 5 bases, with 8 bases between them. CDR3 length: 13 residues. The germline V gene encodes CDR1 LGHNA and CDR2 YSLEER.

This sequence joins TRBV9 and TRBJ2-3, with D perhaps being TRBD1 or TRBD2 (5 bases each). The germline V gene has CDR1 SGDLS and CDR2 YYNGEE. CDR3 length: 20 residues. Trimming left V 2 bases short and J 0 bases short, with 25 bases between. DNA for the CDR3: TGTGCCAGCAGCGTGACCTCGGTGGGGGACCACGCCACTAGCACAGATACGCAGTATTTT. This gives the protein CASSVTSVGDHATSTDTQYF. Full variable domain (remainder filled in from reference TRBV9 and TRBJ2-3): DSGVTQTPKHLITATGQRVTLRCSPRSGDLSVYWYQQSLDQGLQFLIQYYNGEERAKGNILERFSAQQFPDLHSELNLSSLELGDSALYFCASSVTSVGDHATSTDTQYFGPGTRLTVL.

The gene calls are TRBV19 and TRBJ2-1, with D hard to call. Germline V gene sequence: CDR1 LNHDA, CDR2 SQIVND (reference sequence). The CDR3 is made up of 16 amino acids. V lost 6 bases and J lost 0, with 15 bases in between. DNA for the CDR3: TGTGCCAGTAGCCGATTCTGGGGAAGCTCCTACAATGAGCAGTTCTTC. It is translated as CASSRFWGSSYNEQFF.

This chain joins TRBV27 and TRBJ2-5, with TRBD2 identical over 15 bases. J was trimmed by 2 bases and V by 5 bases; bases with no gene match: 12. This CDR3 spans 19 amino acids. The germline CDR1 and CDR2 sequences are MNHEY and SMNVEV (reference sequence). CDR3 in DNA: TGTGCCAGCAGTACTAACCCCGGGACTAGCGGGGGGTGGCAAGAGACCCAGTACTTC. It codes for CASSTNPGTSGGWQETQYF.